This TCR beta chain was sequenced during a study of shared clonotypes between healthy human individuals. The V gene's germline CDR1 is SGHDT and CDR2 YYEEEE. The CDR3 sequence is 17 residues long. V was pared by 4 bases and J by 3 bases, with 14 bases of the junction left unmatched. Naive CD8 cells lacked CD45RO and underwent positive selection for CCR7, leaving out terminally differentiated effector memory CD45RA+ cells. The authors' processing: With immunoSEQ giving junction-only sequences and no quality scores, filtering differed. Libraries were prepared by immunoSEQ multiplex PCR; TCRdb keeps only in-frame clonotypes and omits some of them. From that table come the V and J calls and clone size; the DNA was used to work out D and trimming. The sample lists around 2,100,000 clones; about 95% were seen once.

The rearrangement uses TRBV5-6 and TRBJ2-7, with TRBD1 matching over 9 bases. The clonotype comes from a man between 18 and 29 years old in good health. Sequencing used naive CD8+ T cells sorted from blood. The CDR3: CASSLGSGTGYRYEQYF. The CDR3 region has the DNA TGTGCCAGCAGCCTGGGGTCCGGGACAGGGTACCGCTACGAGCAGTACTTC.